The source of this TCR beta chain is a study of regulatory T cells in long-lasting Graves disease. Study results and caveats: There were preferences for TRBV28, TRBJ1-2 and TRBJ2-5 in persistent disease.

CDR3-region Arm-PCR and iRepertoire HTBI primers produced the TCR beta libraries. Via MiXCR, TCRdb re-called the multiplex PCR reads, giving one row per CDR3 protein. The data contain 700,000 or so distinct CDR3 sequences, about 30% of them singletons. This clonotype was detected ten times or more. Its matching antigen is unknown. Time point meaning: persistent/refractory GD, antithyroid drugs over 5 years with positive TRAb. PBMC RNA served as the TCR library source. Graves' disease diagnosis relied on American Thyroid Association guidelines. The germline V and J ends were trimmed by 8 bases and 0 bases, with 10 bases remaining between them. CDR1 ENHRY and CDR2 SYGVKD come from the germline V gene. This CDR3 spans 13 amino acids.

The genes are TRBV10-3 and TRBJ1-2; D unclear. The TCR was taken from a female donor with Graves disease. The sequenced sample was peripheral blood mononuclear cells (PBMCs), obtained when the disease was refractory, from a patient treated with antithyroid drugs. In DNA form, the CDR3 reads TGTGCCATCGCAAGGGCCTCTAACTATGGCTACACCTTC. It codes for CAIARASNYGYTF.